The T cell receptor beta chain described here comes from a study of vaccination effects on CD4 cells after COVID-19. Study background: Two convalescent donors provided samples 16 days and one week before vaccination. Whole-study findings and limits: Both infection-induced and vaccine-induced clones contracted markedly at late post-vaccination timepoints.

ViraFEST assay sequencing came after antigen-specific CD4+ T cells were expanded with viral peptide pools. Culturing for about ten days preceded CD4+ T cell isolation. A positive SARS-CoV-2 PCR test fell between March and December 2020. The culture medium for a few million PBMC per well included 10 IU/ml IL-2 and roughly 10 ug/ml peptides. In the cultures, half the medium was exchanged for IL-2 medium on days 3 and 7. From germline, CDR1 is MNHEY and CDR2 SVGAGI. V lost 7 bases and J lost 7; bases outside the gene matches: 11. The CDR3 consists of 15 residues. Comment on this clone: The antigen is unknown.

Produced via immunoSEQ multiplex PCR; TCRdb's table is partial and in-frame only. Of 17,000 or so clones in the sample, approximately 81% are singletons; the top ten hold roughly 15%. Material: CD4+ T cells from PBMCs cultured with SARS-CoV-2 spike peptides, obtained before COVID-19 vaccination. The chain employs TRBV6-5 and TRBJ2-1, with 9 bases identical to TRBD1. The TCR comes from a human donor who had a prior SARS-CoV-2 infection. CDR3 region: CASNPHGTGRNEQFF. In DNA, the CDR3 is TGTGCCAGCAACCCTCACGGGACAGGGCGTAATGAGCAGTTCTTC.